The sequence of this TCR beta chain was determined in a study of blood T cell repertoires in COVID-19 (dated by TCRdb to the early 2020s). Turning to the overall study: Samples from collaborators originated in the United States, Italy and Spain and spanned both the acute and convalescent phases of COVID-19. The prospective study material was composed of cDNA or gDNA derived from T cells, B-cell-depleted T cells, or PBMCs. The dataset comprised deeply sampled blood TCRbeta repertoires from subjects exposed to, actively infected with, or recovered from COVID-19. A freely available public database, intended as a resource for researchers studying the immune response to SARS-CoV-2, is where the repertoires were released. Samples were obtained from the ongoing ImmuneRACE study (first 160 participants) and from 1,254 subjects provided by 6 global collaborators. Sample metadata almost always included a de-identified subject ID, COVID-19 status, age in years and sex. Where HLA class I and class II types were available, the types were taken from metadata supplied by the sample provider, not from assay-based typing.

V is pared back by 4 bases and J by 6 bases, with 16 bases lying between the germline termini. The CDR3, cysteine through phenylalanine, is 15 amino acids long. Only the CDR3 DNA is retained, 45 bases long and in frame from the first base. Looking up the germline V gene yields CDR1 KGHSH and CDR2 LQKENI. The immunoSEQ Assay, a bias-controlled multiplex PCR, was used to amplify TCRbeta CDR3 regions from genomic DNA. As for how the authors treated the data: The number of nucleated cells in each sample was estimated from the amplification of reference gene primers within the assay. To quantify the absolute abundance of each unique TCRbeta CDR3 rearrangement, sequence reads were collapsed and filtered. For each sample, productive Simpson clonality was calculated as the square root of Simpson's diversity index across productive rearrangements. Imported from immuneACCESS, the table was reduced by TCRdb to in-frame sequences with V and J called. These copies leave out some clones; in studies compared against another copy, an unresolved V gene accounts for under half, and the cause of the remainder is not known. The V and J calls and clone size come from that table; D and trimming were worked out from the DNA. The sample yields approximately 31,000 clones; 85% to 95% were counted once. The ten largest clones add up to approximately 12% of the sample.

What the work shows at the level of the full study, not this receptor alone: The quantity of clinical and demographic metadata differed by source and by participant and was supplied without curation.

On this clone: Its binding antigen is unknown. There are no base qualities to consult, and no much larger clone falls within one base.

Each collaborating institution followed its own protocols to collect whole blood in K2EDTA tubes. For TCRbeta analysis, collaborator samples were shipped as frozen whole blood, as isolated PBMCs, or as DNA extracted from either sample type. The specimen sequenced was peripheral blood. The clonotype comes from a human donor in a cohort sampled during active COVID-19. The chain was built from TRBV18 and TRBJ2-1, with TRBD1 tentatively as D gene (6 bases match). The CDR3 reads CASSQPQGSGNEQFF. In nucleotide form, the sequence is TGTGCCAGCTCACAGCCCCAGGGGAGCGGCAATGAGCAGTTCTTC.